The clone carrying this TCR beta chain was found many times. The entry originates in a study of spatial heterogeneity in lung cancer. The germline gives CDR1 SGHTA, CDR2 FQGTGA. This CDR3 has 13 amino acids. Every molecule of TCR cDNA had its own unique molecular identifier. TCRdb itself ran the 5' RACE reads through MiXCR, one entry per CDR3 protein. The repertoire holds about 61,000 distinct CDR3 sequences, with about 6.3% as singletons. The sample's time point: sample taken at primary tumor resection. The receptor was derived from a female donor with early-stage non-small cell lung cancer. The material sequenced was PBMCs, taken at surgery. This chain uses TRBV7-3 with TRBJ2-3; tentatively, D is TRBD2 (6 bases). The CDR3 DNA follows: TGTGCGTTGGAGGGGCTCCTCACAGATACGCAGTATTTT. This gives the protein CALEGLLTDTQYF. The full variable domain, with the rest looked up from reference TRBV7-3 and TRBJ2-3, is GAGVSQTPSNKVTEKGKYVELRCDPISGHTALYWYRQSLGQGPEFLIYFQGTGAADDSGLPNDRFFAVRPEGSVSTLKIQRTERGDSAVYLCALEGLLTDTQYFGPGTRLTVL.